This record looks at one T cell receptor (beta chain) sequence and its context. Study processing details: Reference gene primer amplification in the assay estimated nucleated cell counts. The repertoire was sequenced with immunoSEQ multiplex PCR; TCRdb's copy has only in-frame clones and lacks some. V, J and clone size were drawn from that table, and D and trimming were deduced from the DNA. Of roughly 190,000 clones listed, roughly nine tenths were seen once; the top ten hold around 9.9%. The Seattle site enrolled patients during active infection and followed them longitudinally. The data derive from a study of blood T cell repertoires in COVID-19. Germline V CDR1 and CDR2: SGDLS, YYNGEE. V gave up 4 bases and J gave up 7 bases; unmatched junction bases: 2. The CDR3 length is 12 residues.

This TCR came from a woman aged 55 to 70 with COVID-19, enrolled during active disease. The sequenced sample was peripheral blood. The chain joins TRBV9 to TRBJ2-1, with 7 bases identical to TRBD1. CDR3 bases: TGTGCCAGCAGCCTACAGGGGAATGAGCAGTTCTTC. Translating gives CASSLQGNEQFF.